A single sample gave rise to the 29 T cell receptor beta chains below, sequenced in a study of identical twins. Using its own MiXCR run on the 5' RACE reads, TCRdb lists one record per CDR3 protein. The table has approximately 300,000 distinct CDR3 sequences, 8.5% to 9.5% seen once. This sample also belongs to another study, concerning yellow fever vaccine responses in identical twins.

Sequencing was performed on CD8+ T cells sorted from blood. These receptors came from a woman between 18 and 29 years old in good health.

This sequence joins TRBV11-2 and TRBJ2-3; 8 positions match TRBD1. The CDR3 is made up of 16 amino acids. V shed 2 bases and J 1 base; nucleotides not matched to a gene: 5. CDR1 and CDR2 from the germline V gene are SGHAT and FQNNGV. CDR3 in DNA: TGTGCCAGCAGCTTAAGCGACAGGGGAGGCACAGATACGCAGTATTTT. It yields the protein CASSLSDRGGTDTQYF.

This clonotype was observed a handful of times. This sequence joins TRBV20-1 and TRBJ2-1, with 8 bases matching TRBD1. Germline lookup yields CDR1 DFQATT and CDR2 SNEGSKA (reference sequence). The CDR3 runs 15 residues. The trim removed 0 bases at V and 8 bases at J, leaving 9 bases unmatched. The CDR3 sequence: CSARDWQGAVHEQFF. In DNA, the CDR3 is TGCAGTGCTAGAGATTGGCAGGGGGCAGTTCATGAGCAGTTCTTC.

Only a few counts were recorded for this clonotype. The chain couples TRBV20-1 to TRBJ2-7; a weak D match, TRBD2 (6 bases). The V gene's germline CDR1 is DFQATT and CDR2 SNEGSKA (reference sequence). The CDR3 is 11 residues long. Deletions cut 5 bases from V and 3 bases from J, with 8 bases between. CDR3 nucleotides: TGCAGTGCTTCTAGCGACTACGAGCAGTACTTC. Its translation is CSASSDYEQYF.

The J gene is TRBJ2-1, the V gene TRBV30; D is perhaps TRBD2 (5 bases). CDR3 length: 15 amino acids. Germline V lookup: CDR1 GTSNPN, CDR2 SVGIG (reference sequence). The germline V and J ends were trimmed by 0 bases and 4 bases, with 13 bases remaining between them. CDR3 sequence: CAWSVTAGEYNEQFF. The CDR3 DNA reads TGTGCCTGGAGTGTAACGGCCGGGGAATACAATGAGCAGTTCTTC.

This clonotype appeared many times. The V call is TRBV12-3 or TRBV12-4, the J call TRBJ1-2, with 7 bases that match TRBD1. The CDR3 consists of 14 residues. V shed 0 bases and J 8 bases; nucleotides not matched to a gene: 6. CDR3 DNA: TGTGCCAGCAGTTTAGCCCTACAGGGGCAAGGCTACACCTTC. It specifies CASSLALQGQGYTF.

This clonotype was seen more than once but under ten times. CDR3 nucleotides: TGTGCCACCTTCCATGACAATGAGCAGTTCTTC. This encodes CATFHDNEQFF. The J gene is TRBJ2-1, the V gene TRBV24-1, with D unresolved. The CDR3 runs to 11 residues. CDR1 is KGHDR and CDR2 is SFDVKD in the germline V gene. The germline V and J ends were trimmed by 9 bases and 5 bases, with 7 bases remaining between them.

This chain joins TRBV11-1 and TRBJ1-1, with TRBD1 matching 9 bases. Per the germline V gene, CDR1 is SGHAT and CDR2 is FQDESV (reference sequence). The CDR3 covers 18 residues. Losses at the gene ends were 5 bases for V and 4 bases for J; bases not matched to a gene: 17. The CDR3 region is CASSGSQGAGTTSTEAFF. The CDR3 DNA reads as TGTGCCAGCAGCGGTTCACAGGGGGCCGGGACAACCTCCACTGAAGCTTTCTTT.

This clonotype was picked up many times. The V call is TRBV20-1, the J call TRBJ1-1, with D uncertain. There are 13 residues in the CDR3. The V end lost 3 bases, the J end lost 0 bases, and 8 bases lay between the germline ends. The germline gives CDR1 DFQATT, CDR2 SNEGSKA (reference sequence). The CDR3 coding sequence is TGCAGTGCTAGCGGGAGGCTGAACACTGAAGCTTTCTTT. This codes for CSASGRLNTEAFF.

This clonotype was observed at least ten times. The chain joins TRBV29-1 to TRBJ2-7; 9 positions agree with TRBD2. Unmatched junction bases numbered 4, after V lost 7 bases and J lost 3 bases. The CDR3 contains 12 residues. Germline loops: CDR1 SQVTM, CDR2 ANQGSEA. The CDR3 is CSARTSVYEQYF. CDR3 bases: TGCAGCGCTCGGACTAGCGTCTACGAGCAGTACTTC.

The J gene is TRBJ2-7, the V gene TRBV7-9; 8 bases align to TRBD1. The J segment lost 3 bases and the V segment lost 7 bases, leaving 11 bases of the junction unmatched. This CDR3 region has 15 residues. Looked up from germline, CDR1 is SEHNR and CDR2 is FQNEAQ (reference sequence). CDR3 protein: CASTPWGTGHYEQYF. CDR3 coding DNA: TGTGCCAGCACCCCCTGGGGGACAGGACACTACGAGCAGTACTTC.

This clonotype was picked up many times. CDR3: CSAPGGNEQFF. The DNA of the CDR3 is TGCAGCGCTCCGGGTGGGAATGAGCAGTTCTTC. V usage is TRBV29-1 and J usage is TRBJ2-1, with D hard to call. Germline lookup yields CDR1 SQVTM and CDR2 ANQGSEA. V was cut by 7 bases and J by 7 bases, with 11 bases left in between. This CDR3 comprises 11 residues.

There are many counts of this clonotype. V is TRBV20-1 and J is TRBJ2-3; perhaps TRBD2 as D (6 bases). CDR3 length: 16 residues. The V end was cut by 6 bases, the J end by 4 bases, with 23 bases between. In germline, CDR1 is DFQATT, CDR2 SNEGSKA (reference sequence). CDR3 nucleotides: TGCAGTGCGCTCAAACCGGACTATCCTTTTCCAGATACGCAGTATTTT. The encoded protein is CSALKPDYPFPDTQYF.

This clonotype was counted ten times or more. V is TRBV29-1 and J is TRBJ2-1; possible D gene TRBD1, 6 bases. CDR1 and CDR2 from the germline V gene are SQVTM and ANQGSEA. This CDR3 region has 13 residues. V gave up 3 bases and J gave up 3 bases, with 9 bases separating them. Written as DNA, the CDR3 is TGCAGCGTTGAGCCAGGGGACTACAATGAGCAGTTCTTC. Protein: CSVEPGDYNEQFF.

This clonotype was found many times. The chain has TRBV6-1 and TRBJ1-1; D is unclear. Trimming left V 1 base short and J 1 base short, with 7 bases between. This CDR3 has 14 residues. Per the germline V gene, CDR1 is MNHNS and CDR2 is SASEGT. The CDR3 loop is CASSEVVENTEAFF. The DNA of the CDR3 is TGTGCCAGCAGTGAAGTCGTCGAGAACACTGAAGCTTTCTTT.

V and J are TRBV27 and TRBJ2-1, with D unclear. The V and J ends lost 3 bases and 0 bases respectively, with 12 bases between them. Germline V gene lookup returns CDR1 MNHEY and CDR2 SMNVEV (reference sequence). The CDR3 contains 16 residues. CDR3 loop: CASSLRSPSSYNEQFF. The CDR3 bases are TGTGCCAGCAGTTTGAGGAGTCCTAGCTCCTACAATGAGCAGTTCTTC.

The genes are TRBV29-1 and TRBJ2-7; D is possibly TRBD1 (6 bases). V lost 5 bases, J lost 4 bases, and 18 bases lay in between. Germline assignment: CDR1 SQVTM and CDR2 ANQGSEA. This CDR3 spans 14 amino acids. CDR3 amino acids: CSVTFAGDLYEQYF. The CDR3 DNA reads as TGCAGCGTTACTTTCGCAGGGGACCTATACGAGCAGTACTTC.

This clonotype was counted between two and nine times. This chain uses TRBV6-2 or TRBV6-3 with TRBJ2-1, with TRBD2 matching over 9 bases. This CDR3 contains 13 residues. Losses at the gene ends were 7 bases for V and 6 bases for J; bases not matched to a gene: 4. Germline lookup yields CDR1 MNHEY and CDR2 SVGEGT. The CDR3 sequence is CASIKLAGNEQFF. The DNA for the CDR3 is TGTGCCAGCATTAAACTAGCGGGCAATGAGCAGTTCTTC.

The chain is built from TRBV14 and TRBJ2-1, with D perhaps matching TRBD1 or TRBD2 (5 bases each). Germline V gives CDR1 SGHDN, CDR2 FVKESK. This CDR3 comprises 14 residues. V was shortened by 4 bases and J by 6 bases, with 13 bases between the two germline ends. The CDR3 coding sequence is TGTGCCAGCAGCCTGGCAGGGAGTGCCAATGAGCAGTTCTTC. It yields the protein CASSLAGSANEQFF.

This clonotype was observed many times. The chain employs TRBV7-6 and TRBJ2-3, with D perhaps matching TRBD1 or TRBD2 (6 bases each). Trimming removed 2 bases at V and 1 base at J, with 10 bases between. The CDR3 covers 15 residues. CDR1 SGHVS and CDR2 FNYEAQ come from the germline V gene. CDR3 in DNA: TGTGCCAGCAGCTTAAAGGGGGGCGGCACAGATACGCAGTATTTT. It specifies CASSLKGGGTDTQYF.

This chain uses TRBV4-3 with TRBJ2-7, with TRBD2 matching 11 bases. The CDR3 loop spans 16 amino acids. V lost 0 bases and J lost 4; bases outside the gene matches: 5. Germline values: CDR1 LGHNA, CDR2 YSLEER. CDR3 sequence (DNA): TGCGCCAGCAGCCAAGATTCACGGACTAGCGGGTACGAGCAGTACTTC. Its protein product is CASSQDSRTSGYEQYF.

This clonotype was seen ten or more times. The chain links TRBV4-3 to TRBJ2-3; no definite D call. The CDR3 runs to 18 residues. Germline assignment: CDR1 LGHNA and CDR2 YSLEER. V lost 0 bases to trimming and J lost 0 bases, with 16 bases between them. The CDR3 DNA reads as TGCGCCAGCAGCCAAGATCGGGTCGGGCTAACTAGCACAGATACGCAGTATTTT. Translating it yields CASSQDRVGLTSTDTQYF.

This clonotype has a count of ten or more. The chain uses TRBV27 and TRBJ1-5; TRBD1 might be the D (5 bases). The V gene lost 4 bases and the J gene lost 0 bases, with 13 bases spanning the gap. The CDR3 extends over 16 amino acids. Germline V gene data show CDR1 as MNHEY and CDR2 as SMNVEV (reference sequence). CDR3 nucleotide sequence: TGTGCCAGCAGTTCATCGACAGCCTATAGCAATCAGCCCCAGCATTTT. Translated, it gives CASSSSTAYSNQPQHF.

This clonotype was seen only a few times. The chain links TRBV4-1 to TRBJ2-7, with 7 bases lining up with TRBD2. Trimming took 1 base from V and 2 from J; bases not matched to a gene: 5. The CDR3 consists of 15 residues. Germline CDR1 reads MGHRA; CDR2 reads YSYEKL. This chain's CDR3 is CASSQALAVTYEQYF. The CDR3 DNA sequence: TGCGCCAGCAGCCAAGCCCTAGCGGTGACCTACGAGCAGTACTTC.

Note on this clonotype: A junction end diverges from the germline sequence, so it may reflect a read error. This chain connects TRBV18 to TRBJ2-3; D gene uncertain. The CDR3 length is 15 residues. Germline V gives CDR1 KGHSH, CDR2 LQKENI. The CDR3 sequence is CASSGRATSTDMQYF. DNA of the CDR3: TGTGCCAGCTCAGGCAGAGCTACAAGCACAGATATGCAGTATTTT. Looking up the rest from reference TRBV18 and TRBJ2-3 gives the full variable domain: NAGVMQNPRHLVRRRGQEARLRCSPMKGHSHVYWYRQLPEEGLKFMVYLQKENIIDESGMPKERFSAEFPKEGPSILRIQQVVRGDSAAYFCASSGRATSTDMQYFGPGTRLTVL.

The chain joins TRBV29-1 to TRBJ2-2; 13 bases agree with TRBD2. Germline loops: CDR1 SQVTM, CDR2 ANQGSEA. The trim removed 1 base at V and 4 bases at J, leaving 9 bases unmatched. There are 18 residues in the CDR3. As DNA, the CDR3 is TGCAGCGTTGAAGCTTCCGGGACTAGCGGGATTTTCACCGGGGAGCTGTTTTTT. This translates into CSVEASGTSGIFTGELFF.

This clonotype was detected ten times or more. The rearrangement joins TRBV5-1 to TRBJ1-2, with TRBD1 matching over 9 bases. Germline V lookup: CDR1 SGHRS, CDR2 YFSETQ. J was trimmed by 3 bases and V by 4 bases; bases with no gene match: 7. CDR3 length: 15 amino acids. CDR3: CASSAWTGVDYGYTF. Here the CDR3 DNA reads TGCGCCAGCAGCGCCTGGACAGGGGTGGACTATGGCTACACCTTC.

The gene calls are TRBV6-5 and TRBJ2-1, with TRBD2 identical over 12 bases. In germline, CDR1 is MNHEY, CDR2 SVGAGI. The CDR3 is 16 amino acids. V lost 2 bases and J lost 4; bases outside the gene matches: 3. The CDR3, as DNA: TGTGCCAGCAGTTACCCTAGCGGGGGGGCGTACAATGAGCAGTTCTTC. It specifies CASSYPSGGAYNEQFF.

There are a few counts of this clonotype. The chain uses TRBV4-2 and TRBJ2-3, with 10 bases that match TRBD2. Losses at the gene ends were 6 bases for V and 7 bases for J; bases not matched to a gene: 10. Germline CDR1 is LGHNA and CDR2 is YNFKEQ. The CDR3 runs 15 residues. The CDR3 nucleotides read TGTGCCAGCAGAAACGGAGGAGCGGGGGGGAATACGCAGTATTTT. Translation gives CASRNGGAGGNTQYF.

This clonotype was detected a few times. The V gene is TRBV7-9, the J gene TRBJ2-1, with a possible D match to TRBD2 (6 bases). The CDR3 extends over 13 amino acids. Looked up from germline, CDR1 is SEHNR and CDR2 is FQNEAQ (reference sequence). Between the trimmed V and J ends, which lost 8 bases and 6 bases, there was a span of 14 bases. The CDR3 nucleotides are TGTGCCAGCCGTCAGGCGGGGCTCAATGAGCAGTTCTTC. This gives the protein CASRQAGLNEQFF. Complete variable domain (other parts from reference TRBV7-9 and TRBJ2-1): DTGVSQNPRHKITKRGQNVTFRCDPISEHNRLYWYRQTLGQGPEFLTYFQNEAQLEKSRLLSDRFSAERPKGSFSTLEIQRTEQGDSAMYLCASRQAGLNEQFFGPGTRLTVL.